This TCR beta chain derives from a study of low-dose radiotherapy and immunotherapy resistance in tumors. TRAV- and TRBV-specific primers primed first-strand cDNA, covering alpha and beta chains. TCR amplification involved around 22 PCR cycles with a constant-region primer and V-primer adapter. TCRdb re-analysed the reads in MiXCR, keeping a single row per CDR3 protein. The sample lists tens of thousands of distinct CDR3 sequences; less than 30% were seen once. Time point indicated: after trial treatment. The treatment is: LDRT plus nivolumab, ipilimumab, low-dose cyclophosphamide and aspirin (RACIN trial). As their treatment, donors received nivolumab, ipilimumab, aspirin, low-dose cyclophosphamide and low-dose radiotherapy. Trimming took off 3 bases at V and 1 base at J, with 13 bases between the two ends. Germline V gene lookup returns CDR1 GTSNPN and CDR2 SVGIG (reference sequence). The CDR3 has 14 amino acids.

The specimen comprised PBMCs, sampled after low-dose radiotherapy plus immunotherapy. This chain joins TRBV30 and TRBJ2-7; weak D call: TRBD1 (7 bases). The receptor comes from a male donor with prostate cancer. CDR3 DNA sequence: TGTGCCTGGAGAGGGGGCGGGACATCCTACGAGCAGTACTTC. As protein: CAWRGGGTSYEQYF.